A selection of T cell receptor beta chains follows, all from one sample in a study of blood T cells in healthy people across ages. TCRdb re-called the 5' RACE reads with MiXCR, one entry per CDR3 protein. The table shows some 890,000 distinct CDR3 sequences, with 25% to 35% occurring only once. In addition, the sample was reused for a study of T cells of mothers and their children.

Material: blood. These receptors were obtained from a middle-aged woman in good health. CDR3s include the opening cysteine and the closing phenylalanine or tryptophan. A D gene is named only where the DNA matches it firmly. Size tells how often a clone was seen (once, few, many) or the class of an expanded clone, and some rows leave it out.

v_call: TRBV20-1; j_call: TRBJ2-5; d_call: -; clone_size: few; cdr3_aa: CSARVGVLKTQYF; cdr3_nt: TGCAGTGCTAGAGTAGGGGTATTAAAGACCCAGTACTTC
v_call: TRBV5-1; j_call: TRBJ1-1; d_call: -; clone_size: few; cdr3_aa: CASSLEGRTNTEAFF; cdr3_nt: TGCGCCAGCAGCTTGGAAGGACGGACCAACACTGAAGCTTTCTTT
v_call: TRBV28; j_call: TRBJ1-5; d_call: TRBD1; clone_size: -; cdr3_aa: CASSLGDRAGKQPQHF; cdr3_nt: TGTGCCAGCAGCCTCGGGGACAGGGCAGGGAAGCAGCCCCAGCATTTT
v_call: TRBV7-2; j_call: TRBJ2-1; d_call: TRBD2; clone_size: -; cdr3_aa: CASSVGLADYNEQFF; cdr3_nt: TGTGCCAGCAGCGTGGGACTAGCGGACTACAATGAGCAGTTCTTC
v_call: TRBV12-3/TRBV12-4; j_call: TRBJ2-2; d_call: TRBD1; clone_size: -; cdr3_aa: CASSLGTGSYTGELFF; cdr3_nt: TGTGCCAGCAGTCTTGGGACAGGATCATACACCGGGGAGCTGTTTTTT
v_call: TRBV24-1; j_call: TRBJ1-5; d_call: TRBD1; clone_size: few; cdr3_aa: CATTTGRSNQPQHF; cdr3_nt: TGTGCCACCACGACAGGGAGGAGCAATCAGCCCCAGCATTTT
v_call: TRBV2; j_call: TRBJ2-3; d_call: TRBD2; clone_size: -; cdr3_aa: CASSEGRGSTDTQYF; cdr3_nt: TGTGCCAGCAGTGAGGGGCGGGGGAGCACAGATACGCAGTATTTT
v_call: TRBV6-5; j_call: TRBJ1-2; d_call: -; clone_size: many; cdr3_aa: CASSTSRNYGYTF; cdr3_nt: TGTGCCAGCAGCACCTCGAGGAACTATGGCTACACCTTC
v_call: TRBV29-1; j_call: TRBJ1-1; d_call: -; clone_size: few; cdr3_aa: CSVEEQVNTEAFF; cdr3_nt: TGCAGCGTTGAAGAACAGGTGAACACTGAAGCTTTCTTT
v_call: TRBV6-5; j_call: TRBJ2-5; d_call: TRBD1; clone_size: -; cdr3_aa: CASSYETGGQETQYF; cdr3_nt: TGTGCCAGCAGTTACGAGACAGGGGGACAAGAGACCCAGTACTTC
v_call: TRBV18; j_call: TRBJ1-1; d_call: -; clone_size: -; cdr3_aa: CASSQGPSNTEAFF; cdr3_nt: TGTGCCAGCTCACAGGGACCTTCGAACACTGAGGCTTTCTTT
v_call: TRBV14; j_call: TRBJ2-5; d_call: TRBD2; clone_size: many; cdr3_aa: CASSGSRTRGETQYF; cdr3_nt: TGTGCCAGCAGCGGGTCCAGGACTAGAGGGGAGACCCAGTACTTC
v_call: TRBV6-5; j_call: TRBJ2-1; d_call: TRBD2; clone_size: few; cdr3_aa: CASGRDYYNEQFF; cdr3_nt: TGTGCCAGCGGTCGGGACTACTACAATGAGCAGTTCTTC
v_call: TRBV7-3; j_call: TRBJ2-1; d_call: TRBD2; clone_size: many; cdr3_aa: CASSFGLAYYNEQFF; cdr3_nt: TGTGCCAGCAGCTTCGGACTAGCGTACTACAATGAGCAGTTCTTC
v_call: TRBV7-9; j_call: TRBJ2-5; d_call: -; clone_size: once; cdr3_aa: CASSLAPEQYF; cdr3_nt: TGTGCCAGCAGCTTAGCCCCTGAGCAGTACTTC
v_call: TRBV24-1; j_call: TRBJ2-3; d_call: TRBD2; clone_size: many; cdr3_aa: CATSDYGAGGTDTQYF; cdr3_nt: TGTGCCACCAGTGACTACGGAGCGGGGGGCACAGATACGCAGTATTTT
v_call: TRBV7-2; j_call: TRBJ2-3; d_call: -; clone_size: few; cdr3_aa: CASSGGDTDTQYF; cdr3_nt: TGTGCCAGCAGTGGAGGGGACACAGATACGCAGTATTTT
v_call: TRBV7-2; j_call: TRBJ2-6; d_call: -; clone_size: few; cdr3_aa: CASSLVSGGSGANVLTF; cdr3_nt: TGTGCCAGCAGCTTAGTGTCCGGGGGCTCTGGGGCCAACGTCCTGACTTTC
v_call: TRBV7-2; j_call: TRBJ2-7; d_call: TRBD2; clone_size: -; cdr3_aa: CASSLTRTSGGRYEQYF; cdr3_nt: TGTGCCAGCAGCTTAACCAGGACTAGCGGGGGGCGGTACGAGCAGTACTTC
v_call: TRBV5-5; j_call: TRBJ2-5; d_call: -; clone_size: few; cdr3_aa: CASSLERGSDPYF; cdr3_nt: TGTGCCAGCAGCTTGGAACGAGGGAGTGATCCGTACTTC
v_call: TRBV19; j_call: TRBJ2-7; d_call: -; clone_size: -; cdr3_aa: CASSITTGSYEQYF; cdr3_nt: TGTGCCAGTAGTATAACAACGGGCTCCTACGAGCAGTACTTC
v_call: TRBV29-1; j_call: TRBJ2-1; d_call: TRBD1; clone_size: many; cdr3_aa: CSVLTGTGDYNEQFF; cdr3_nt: TGCAGCGTTTTAACCGGGACAGGAGACTACAATGAGCAGTTCTTC
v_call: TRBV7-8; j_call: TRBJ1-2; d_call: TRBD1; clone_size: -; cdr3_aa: CASSLGGYRGTGNGYTF; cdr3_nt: TGTGCCAGCAGCTTAGGGGGCTACAGGGGAACGGGGAATGGCTACACCTTC
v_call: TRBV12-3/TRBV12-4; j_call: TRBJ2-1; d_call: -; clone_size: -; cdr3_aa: CASNPRASGSYNEQFF; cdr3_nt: TGTGCCAGCAACCCTCGGGCCTCAGGCTCCTACAATGAGCAGTTCTTC
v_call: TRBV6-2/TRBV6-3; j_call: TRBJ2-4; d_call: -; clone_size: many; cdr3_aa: CASSYPGQNIQYF; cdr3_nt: TGTGCCAGCAGTTACCCGGGACAAAACATTCAGTACTTC
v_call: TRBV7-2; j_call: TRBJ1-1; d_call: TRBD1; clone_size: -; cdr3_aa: CATQGGSTEAFF; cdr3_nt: TGTGCCACCCAGGGGGGGAGCACTGAAGCTTTCTTT
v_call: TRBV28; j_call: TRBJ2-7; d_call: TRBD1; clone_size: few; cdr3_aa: CASRPTGDREQYF; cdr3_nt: TGTGCCAGCAGACCCACAGGGGATCGCGAGCAGTACTTC
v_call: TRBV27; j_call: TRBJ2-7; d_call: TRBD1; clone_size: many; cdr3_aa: CASSPWTGGLNEQYF; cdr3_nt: TGTGCCAGCAGTCCTTGGACAGGGGGGTTAAACGAGCAGTACTTC